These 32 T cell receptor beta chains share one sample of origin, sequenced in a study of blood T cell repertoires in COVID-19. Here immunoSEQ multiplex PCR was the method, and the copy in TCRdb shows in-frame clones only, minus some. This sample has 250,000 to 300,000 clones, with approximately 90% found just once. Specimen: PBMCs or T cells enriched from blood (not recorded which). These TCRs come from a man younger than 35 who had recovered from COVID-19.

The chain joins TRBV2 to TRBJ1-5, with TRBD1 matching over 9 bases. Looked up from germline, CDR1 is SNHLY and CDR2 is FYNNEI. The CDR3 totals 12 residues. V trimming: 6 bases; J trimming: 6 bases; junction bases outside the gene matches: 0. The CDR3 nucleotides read TGTGCCAGCAGGGGACAGGGTCAGCCCCAGCATTTT. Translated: CASRGQGQPQHF.

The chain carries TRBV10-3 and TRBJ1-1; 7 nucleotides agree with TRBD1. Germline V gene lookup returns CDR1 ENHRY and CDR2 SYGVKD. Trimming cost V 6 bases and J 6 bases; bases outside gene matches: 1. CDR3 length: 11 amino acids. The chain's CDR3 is CAIRGTAEAFF. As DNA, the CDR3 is TGTGCCATCAGGGGGACAGCTGAAGCTTTCTTT.

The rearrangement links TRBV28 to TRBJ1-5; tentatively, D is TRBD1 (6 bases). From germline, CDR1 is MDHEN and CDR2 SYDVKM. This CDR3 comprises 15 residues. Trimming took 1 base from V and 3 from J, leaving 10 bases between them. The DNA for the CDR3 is TGTGCCAGCAGTTTATCAGGGGCTCTCAATCAGCCCCAGCATTTT. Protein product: CASSLSGALNQPQHF.

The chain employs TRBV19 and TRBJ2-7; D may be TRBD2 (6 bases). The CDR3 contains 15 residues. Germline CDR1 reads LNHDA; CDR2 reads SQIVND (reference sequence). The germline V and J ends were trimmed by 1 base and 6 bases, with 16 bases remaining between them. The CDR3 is CASSIGGGGFLEQYF. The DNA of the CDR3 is TGTGCCAGTAGTATAGGTGGGGGAGGTTTCCTCGAGCAGTACTTC. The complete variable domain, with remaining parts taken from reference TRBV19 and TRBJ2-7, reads DGGITQSPKYLFRKEGQNVTLSCEQNLNHDAMYWYRQDPGQGLRLIYYSQIVNDFQKGDIAEGYSVSREKKESFPLTVTSAQKNPTAFYLCASSIGGGGFLEQYFGPGTRLTVT.

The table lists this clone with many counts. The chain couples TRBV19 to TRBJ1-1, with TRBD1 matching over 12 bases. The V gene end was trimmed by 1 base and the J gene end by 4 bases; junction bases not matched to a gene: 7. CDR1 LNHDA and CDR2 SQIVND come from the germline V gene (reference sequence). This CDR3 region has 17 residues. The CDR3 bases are TGTGCCAGTAGTATAGGTCCGGGACAGGGGGCAGGCACTGAAGCTTTCTTT. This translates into CASSIGPGQGAGTEAFF.

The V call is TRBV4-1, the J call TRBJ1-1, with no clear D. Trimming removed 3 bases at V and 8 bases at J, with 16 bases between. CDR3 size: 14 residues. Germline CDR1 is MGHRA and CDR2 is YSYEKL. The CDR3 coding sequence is TGCGCCAGCAGCCAGATAGGAGGAATTGCCGAAGCTTTCTTT. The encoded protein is CASSQIGGIAEAFF.

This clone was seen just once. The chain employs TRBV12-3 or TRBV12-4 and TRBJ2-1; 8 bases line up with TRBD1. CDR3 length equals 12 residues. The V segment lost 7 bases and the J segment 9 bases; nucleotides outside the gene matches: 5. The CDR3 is CASISGGREQFF. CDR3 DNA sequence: TGTGCCAGCATATCAGGGGGCCGTGAGCAGTTCTTC.

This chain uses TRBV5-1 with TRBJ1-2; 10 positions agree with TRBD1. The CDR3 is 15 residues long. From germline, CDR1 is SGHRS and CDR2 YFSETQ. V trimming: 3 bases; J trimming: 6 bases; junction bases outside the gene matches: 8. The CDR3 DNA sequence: TGCGCCAGCAGCTACCGACAGGGGGCGCAGGATGGCTACACCTTC. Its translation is CASSYRQGAQDGYTF.

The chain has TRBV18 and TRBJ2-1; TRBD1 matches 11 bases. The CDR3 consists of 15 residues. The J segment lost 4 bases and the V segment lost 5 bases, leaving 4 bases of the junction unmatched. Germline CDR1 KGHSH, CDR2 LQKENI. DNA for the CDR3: TGTGCCAGCTCATCCTGGGACAGGGGGTACAATGAGCAGTTCTTC. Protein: CASSSWDRGYNEQFF.

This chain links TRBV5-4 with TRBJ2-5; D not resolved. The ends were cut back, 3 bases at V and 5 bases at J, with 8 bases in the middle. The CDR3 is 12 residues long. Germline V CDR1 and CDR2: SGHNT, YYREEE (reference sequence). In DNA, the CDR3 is TGTGCCAGCAGCTATGACGGGGAGACCCAGTACTTC. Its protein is CASSYDGETQYF.

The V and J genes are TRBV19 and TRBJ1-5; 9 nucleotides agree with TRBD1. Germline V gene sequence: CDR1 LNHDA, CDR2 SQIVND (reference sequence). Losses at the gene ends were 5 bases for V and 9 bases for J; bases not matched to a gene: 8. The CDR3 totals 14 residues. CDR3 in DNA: TGTGCCAGTAGTTCCGGGACAGGGCAGAGGCCCCAGCATTTT. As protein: CASSSGTGQRPQHF.

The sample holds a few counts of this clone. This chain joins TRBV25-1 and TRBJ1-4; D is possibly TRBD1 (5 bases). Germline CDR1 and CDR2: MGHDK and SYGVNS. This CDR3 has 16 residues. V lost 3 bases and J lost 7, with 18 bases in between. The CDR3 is CASSDSQQAPGEKLFF. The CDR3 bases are TGTGCCAGCAGTGACTCACAACAGGCTCCCGGTGAAAAACTGTTTTTT. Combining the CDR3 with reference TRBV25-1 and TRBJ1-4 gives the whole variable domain EADIYQTPRYLVIGTGKKITLECSQTMGHDKMYWYQQDPGMELHLIHYSYGVNSTEKGDLSSESTVSRIRTEHFPLTLESARPSHTSQYLCASSDSQQAPGEKLFFGSGTQLSVL.

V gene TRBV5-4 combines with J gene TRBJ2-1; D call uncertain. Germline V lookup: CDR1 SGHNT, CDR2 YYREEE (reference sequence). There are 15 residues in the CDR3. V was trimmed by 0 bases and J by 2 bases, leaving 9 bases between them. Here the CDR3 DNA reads TGTGCCAGCAGCTTGGGTCAGAATACCTACAATGAGCAGTTCTTC. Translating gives CASSLGQNTYNEQFF.

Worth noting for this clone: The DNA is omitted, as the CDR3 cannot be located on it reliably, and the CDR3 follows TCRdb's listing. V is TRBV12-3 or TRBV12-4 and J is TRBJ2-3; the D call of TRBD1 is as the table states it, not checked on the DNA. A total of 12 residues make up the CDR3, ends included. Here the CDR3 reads CASSFGQGAGYF.

Written as DNA, the CDR3 is TGTGCCAGCAGGGGAAGGGAGACTGAAGCTTTCTTT. Its protein product is CASRGRETEAFF. This chain joins TRBV7-9 and TRBJ1-1, with unresolved D. The CDR3 has 12 residues. The germline CDR1 and CDR2 sequences are SEHNR and FQNEAQ (reference sequence). Trimming took off 6 bases at V and 5 bases at J, with 10 bases between the two ends.

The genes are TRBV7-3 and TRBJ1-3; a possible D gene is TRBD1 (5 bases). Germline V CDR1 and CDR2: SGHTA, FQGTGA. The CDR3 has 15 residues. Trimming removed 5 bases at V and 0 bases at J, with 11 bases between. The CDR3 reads CASSPGHLSGNTIYF. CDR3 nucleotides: TGTGCCAGCAGCCCCGGACACCTCTCTGGAAACACCATATATTTT. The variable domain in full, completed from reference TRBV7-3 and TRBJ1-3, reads GAGVSQTPSNKVTEKGKYVELRCDPISGHTALYWYRQSLGQGPEFLIYFQGTGAADDSGLPNDRFFAVRPEGSVSTLKIQRTERGDSAVYLCASSPGHLSGNTIYFGEGSWLTVV.

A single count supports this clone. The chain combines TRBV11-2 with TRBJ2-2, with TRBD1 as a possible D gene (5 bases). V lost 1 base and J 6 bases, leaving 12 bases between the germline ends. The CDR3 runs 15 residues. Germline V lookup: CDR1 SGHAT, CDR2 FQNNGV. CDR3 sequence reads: CASSLGTPTSGELFF. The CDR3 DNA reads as TGTGCCAGCAGCTTAGGGACACCCACCTCCGGGGAGCTGTTTTTT.

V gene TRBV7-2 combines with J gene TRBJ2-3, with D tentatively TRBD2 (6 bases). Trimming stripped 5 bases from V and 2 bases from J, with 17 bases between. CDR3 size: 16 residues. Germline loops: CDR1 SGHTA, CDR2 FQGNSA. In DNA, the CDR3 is TGTGCCAGCAGCGCGCGACTAGGCCTCCTCACAGATACGCAGTATTTT. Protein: CASSARLGLLTDTQYF.

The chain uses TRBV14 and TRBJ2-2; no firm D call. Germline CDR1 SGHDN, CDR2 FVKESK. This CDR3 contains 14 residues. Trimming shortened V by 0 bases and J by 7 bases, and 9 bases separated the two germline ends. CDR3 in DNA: TGTGCCAGCAGCCAAGACATCAATAGCGGGGAGCTGTTTTTT. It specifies CASSQDINSGELFF.

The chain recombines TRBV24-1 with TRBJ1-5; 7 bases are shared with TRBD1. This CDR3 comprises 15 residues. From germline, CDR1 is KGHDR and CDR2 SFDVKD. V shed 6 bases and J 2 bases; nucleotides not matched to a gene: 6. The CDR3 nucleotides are TGTGCCACCAGTTCAGGGGGAACAGGCAATCAGCCCCAGCATTTT. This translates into CATSSGGTGNQPQHF.

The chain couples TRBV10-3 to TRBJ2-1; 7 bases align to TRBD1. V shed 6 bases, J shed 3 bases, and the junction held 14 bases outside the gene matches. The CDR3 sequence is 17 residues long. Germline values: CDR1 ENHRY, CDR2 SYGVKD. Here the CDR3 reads CAIRTTGQREVYNEQFF. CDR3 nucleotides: TGTGCCATCAGGACTACGGGACAGCGAGAGGTCTACAATGAGCAGTTCTTC.

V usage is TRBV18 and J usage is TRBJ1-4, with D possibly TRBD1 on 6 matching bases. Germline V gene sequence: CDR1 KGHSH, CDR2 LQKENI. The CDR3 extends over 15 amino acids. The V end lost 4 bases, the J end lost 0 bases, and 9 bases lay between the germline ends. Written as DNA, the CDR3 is TGTGCCAGCTCACGAGGGGGTTCAACTAATGAAAAACTGTTTTTT. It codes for CASSRGGSTNEKLFF.

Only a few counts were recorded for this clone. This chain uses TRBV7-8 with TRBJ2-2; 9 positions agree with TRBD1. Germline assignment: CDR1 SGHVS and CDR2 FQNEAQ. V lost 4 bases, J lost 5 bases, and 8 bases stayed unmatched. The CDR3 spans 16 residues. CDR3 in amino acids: CASSSNRGRETGELFF. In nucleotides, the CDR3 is TGTGCCAGCAGCTCAAACAGGGGGCGAGAAACCGGGGAGCTGTTTTTT. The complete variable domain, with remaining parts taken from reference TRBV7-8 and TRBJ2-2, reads GAGVSQSPRYKVAKRGQDVALRCDPISGHVSLFWYQQALGQGPEFLTYFQNEAQLDKSGLPSDRFFAERPEGSVSTLKIQRTQQEDSAVYLCASSSNRGRETGELFFGEGSRLTVL.

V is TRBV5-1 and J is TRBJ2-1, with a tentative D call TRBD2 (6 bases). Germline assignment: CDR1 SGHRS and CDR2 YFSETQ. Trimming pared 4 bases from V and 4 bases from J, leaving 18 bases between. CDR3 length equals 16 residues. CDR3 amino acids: CASSLSRDSVYNEQFF. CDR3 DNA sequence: TGCGCCAGCAGCCTCTCCCGGGACTCGGTATACAATGAGCAGTTCTTC.

Here the CDR3 DNA reads TGTGCCAGCAGAGTAGGGACAAACTATGGCTACACCTTC. Translating it yields CASRVGTNYGYTF. The chain carries TRBV28 and TRBJ1-2; D possibly corresponds to TRBD1 (6 bases). This CDR3 comprises 13 residues. From germline, CDR1 is MDHEN and CDR2 SYDVKM. V lost 6 bases and J 2 bases, leaving 10 bases between the germline ends.

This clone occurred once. CDR3 amino acids: CASSPPSGLEGNQPQHF. The CDR3 DNA sequence: TGTGCCAGCTCACCACCGTCAGGGTTGGAAGGCAATCAGCCCCAGCATTTT. V gene TRBV18 combines with J gene TRBJ1-5; possibly TRBD1 for D (5 bases). The CDR3 length is 17 residues. V shed 0 bases and J shed 2 bases, with 14 bases lying between them. Germline V gene data show CDR1 as KGHSH and CDR2 as LQKENI.

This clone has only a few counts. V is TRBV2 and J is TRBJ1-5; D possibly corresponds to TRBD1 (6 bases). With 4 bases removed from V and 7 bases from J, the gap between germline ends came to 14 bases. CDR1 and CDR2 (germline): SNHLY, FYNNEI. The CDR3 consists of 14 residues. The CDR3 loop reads CASSGSGGRQPQHF. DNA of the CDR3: TGTGCCAGCAGTGGATCGGGGGGCCGGCAGCCCCAGCATTTT.

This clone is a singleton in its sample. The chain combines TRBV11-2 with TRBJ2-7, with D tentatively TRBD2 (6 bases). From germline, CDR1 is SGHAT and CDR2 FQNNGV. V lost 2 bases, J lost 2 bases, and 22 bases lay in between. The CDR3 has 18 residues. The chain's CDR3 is CASSLTDGGSPTAYEQYF. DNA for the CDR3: TGTGCCAGCAGCTTAACCGATGGGGGGAGCCCCACTGCCTACGAGCAGTACTTC.

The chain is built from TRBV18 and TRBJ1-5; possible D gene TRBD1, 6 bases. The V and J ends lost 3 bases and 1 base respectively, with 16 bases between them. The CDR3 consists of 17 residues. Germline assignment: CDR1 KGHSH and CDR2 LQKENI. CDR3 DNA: TGTGCCAGCTCACCTCGGGGGGGGGCGCAAAGCAATCAGCCCCAGCATTTT. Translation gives CASSPRGGAQSNQPQHF.

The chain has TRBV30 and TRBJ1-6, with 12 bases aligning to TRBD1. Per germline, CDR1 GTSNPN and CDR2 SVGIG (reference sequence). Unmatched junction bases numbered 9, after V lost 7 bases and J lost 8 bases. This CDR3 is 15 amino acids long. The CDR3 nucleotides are TGTGCCTACAAAGGGGGACAGGGGGCTTATTCACCCCTCCACTTT. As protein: CAYKGGQGAYSPLHF.

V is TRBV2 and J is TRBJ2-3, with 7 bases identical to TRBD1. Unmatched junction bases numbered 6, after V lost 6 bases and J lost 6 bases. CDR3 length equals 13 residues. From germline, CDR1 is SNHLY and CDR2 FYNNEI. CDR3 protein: CASSRKGGDTQYF. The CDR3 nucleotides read TGTGCCAGCAGCCGGAAAGGGGGCGATACGCAGTATTTT.

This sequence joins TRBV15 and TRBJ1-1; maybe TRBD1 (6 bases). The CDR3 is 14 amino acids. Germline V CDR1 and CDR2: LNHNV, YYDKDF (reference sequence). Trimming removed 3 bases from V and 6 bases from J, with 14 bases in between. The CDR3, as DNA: TGTGCCACCAGCAGGGGACACTTGCAGGCTGAAGCTTTCTTT. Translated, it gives CATSRGHLQAEAFF.